The rows below give T cell receptor beta chains drawn from one sample of a study. Via MiXCR, TCRdb re-called the RT-PCR reads, giving one row per CDR3 protein. The profile shows hundreds of thousands of distinct CDR3 sequences, 12% to 15% of them singletons. Specimen: memory CD4+ T cells from blood. The receptors come from a female donor in good health, serving as a healthy control. CDR3s include the opening cysteine and the closing phenylalanine or tryptophan. D genes are given only for firm matches. Clone size is shown for a subset of rows, as once, few, many or a class of expanded clone.

V	size	J	D	DNA	CDR3
TRBV20-1	few	TRBJ2-3	TRBD2	TGCAGTGCTAGAGATCCCGGACTAGCGGGAGGAAGGGGAGATACGCAGTATTTT	CSARDPGLAGGRGDTQYF
TRBV27	.	TRBJ2-1	TRBD2	TGTGCCAGCAGTTTATCGATACCTGCGGGAGGCCGAAATGAGCAGTTCTTC	CASSLSIPAGGRNEQFF
TRBV6-1	many	TRBJ2-5	.	TGTGCCAGCAGTGGTTGGGACGGCCAGGAGACCCAGTACTTC	CASSGWDGQETQYF
TRBV9	.	TRBJ1-3	TRBD1	TGTGCCAGCAGCGCGAGGACAGGCGATGGAAACACCATATATTTT	CASSARTGDGNTIYF
TRBV20-1	.	TRBJ1-2	.	TGCAGTGCCCGGGACACTGTGAACTATGGCTACACCTTC	CSARDTVNYGYTF
TRBV9	few	TRBJ2-1	.	TGTGCCAGCAGCGCCGACACGTACAATGAGCAGTTCTTC	CASSADTYNEQFF
TRBV10-3	.	TRBJ2-1	TRBD2	TGTGCCATCAGTGACAACGGACTAGCGGGAGGGAATGAGCAGTTCTTC	CAISDNGLAGGNEQFF
TRBV7-9	many	TRBJ2-7	TRBD1	TGTGCCAGCAGCCAGGTAGTCGGACAGGGGTTCAGCGAGCAGTACTTC	CASSQVVGQGFSEQYF
TRBV5-1	.	TRBJ1-1	.	TGCGCCAGCAGCTTGGAACTGGGGAACACTGAAGCTTTCTTT	CASSLELGNTEAFF
TRBV5-1	.	TRBJ1-2	.	TGCGCCAGCAGCCAGCCCCAGGGCCGGGGCTACACCTTC	CASSQPQGRGYTF
TRBV24-1	few	TRBJ1-5	TRBD1	TGTGCCACCAGTGATAGGCCCCCTTTGACAGGGTACGGTAATAGCAATCAGCCCCAGCATTTT	CATSDRPPLTGYGNSNQPQHF
TRBV5-1	.	TRBJ2-5	.	TGCGCCAGCAGCCTCCGGGACCCCAGCCGGGAGACCCAGTACTTC	CASSLRDPSRETQYF
TRBV27	few	TRBJ2-3	.	TGTGCCAGCAGTTTGGAAGGCCTTTGGGGCACAGATACGCAGTATTTT	CASSLEGLWGTDTQYF
TRBV29-1	many	TRBJ1-2	TRBD1	TGCAGCGTTGAAGGGGGACAGGGTGATGGCTACACCTTC	CSVEGGQGDGYTF
TRBV20-1	.	TRBJ2-2	TRBD1	TGCAGTGCTAGGGCCCGGGGACAGGCGAACACCGGGGAGCTGTTTTTT	CSARARGQANTGELFF